These 20 T cell receptor beta chains came from one sample sequenced in a study of blood T cells in healthy people across ages (dated by TCRdb to the mid-2010s). Libraries were constructed by 5' RACE. The sample was run on an Illumina HiSeq 2500. A second PCR of 7 to 11 cycles was run with a J-beta primer mix and a sample-barcoded 5' primer. TCRdb handled the public reads itself, with Q25 trimming in fastp and clone calling in MiXCR, and kept productive beta chains. Each entry merges the rows of one CDR3 protein and shows their most common DNA and genes. Present in this sample are around 790,000 distinct CDR3 sequences, approximately 44% of which were seen just once. Roughly a fifth of the sample goes to the ten largest clones. The sample was blood. Source of these receptors: a man aged 55-75 years in good health.

This clonotype was counted between two and nine times. The chain uses TRBV28 and TRBJ1-6; TRBD1 aligns across 9 bases. Germline CDR1 reads MDHEN; CDR2 reads SYDVKM. This CDR3 spans 14 amino acids. The trim removed 5 bases at V and 11 bases at J, leaving 7 bases unmatched. This chain's CDR3 is CASSTGGTWTPLHF. The CDR3 nucleotides are TGTGCCAGCAGTACAGGGGGCACTTGGACACCCCTCCACTTT.

This chain's CDR3 is CASSQDSAGFVYEQYF. In DNA form, the CDR3 reads TGTGCCAGCAGCCAAGATTCAGCAGGGTTTGTCTACGAGCAGTACTTC. The genes are TRBV3-1 and TRBJ2-7; a possible D gene is TRBD1 (5 bases). Per the germline V gene, CDR1 is LGHDT and CDR2 is YNNKEL (reference sequence). The CDR3 extends over 16 amino acids. The ends were cut back, 0 bases at V and 3 bases at J, with 15 bases in the middle.

The chain carries TRBV2 and TRBJ2-6; possibly TRBD2 for D (5 bases). The CDR3 is made up of 15 amino acids. Deletions cut 7 bases from V and 4 bases from J, with 14 bases between. The germline V gene encodes CDR1 SNHLY and CDR2 FYNNEI. The CDR3 here is CASKFEGSGANVLTF. The CDR3 DNA reads as TGTGCCAGCAAATTCGAGGGTTCGGGGGCCAACGTCCTGACTTTC.

This clonotype was observed a few times. This rearrangement joins TRBV10-3 to TRBJ1-2; D might be TRBD1 (5 bases). Per the germline V gene, CDR1 is ENHRY and CDR2 is SYGVKD. With 6 bases removed from V and 8 bases from J, the gap between germline ends came to 19 bases. The CDR3 extends over 14 amino acids. This CDR3 reads CAIRADSIQYGYTF. CDR3 sequence (DNA): TGTGCCATCAGGGCCGACAGCATCCAATACGGCTACACCTTC.

In nucleotides, the CDR3 is TGCGCCAGCAGCCAAGGAGAGGGTGCGGGGGGCAAAAGGTACACCTTC. This sequence encodes CASSQGEGAGGKRYTF. V and J are TRBV4-1 and TRBJ1-2; a weak D match, TRBD1 (6 bases). CDR1 is MGHRA and CDR2 is YSYEKL in the germline V gene. CDR3 size: 16 residues. V was shortened by 1 base and J by 11 bases, with 23 bases between the two germline ends.

This clonotype was counted a few times. The chain carries TRBV15 and TRBJ1-6; D is uncertain. Germline V lookup: CDR1 LNHNV, CDR2 YYDKDF (reference sequence). This CDR3 comprises 14 residues. V lost 6 bases to trimming and J lost 3 bases, with 9 bases between them. The DNA for the CDR3 is TGTGCCACCAGGATCGTGAGCTATAATTCACCCCTCCACTTT. This gives the protein CATRIVSYNSPLHF.

In this sample, this clonotype turned up a few times. The gene calls are TRBV29-1 and TRBJ1-1; the D gene is possibly TRBD1 (6 bases). Germline V gene lookup returns CDR1 SQVTM and CDR2 ANQGSEA. The CDR3 is 14 amino acids. The germline V and J ends were trimmed by 6 bases and 4 bases, with 18 bases remaining between them. The CDR3 bases are TGCAGCGTAGAAAGCAGGGGTGAAGGCACTGAAGCTTTCTTT. Translating gives CSVESRGEGTEAFF.

In this sample, this clonotype turned up a few times. CDR3 loop: CASSNALGQSSHNEQFF. CDR3 nucleotides: TGCGCCAGCAGCAACGCCCTCGGACAGTCTTCCCACAATGAGCAGTTCTTC. The J gene is TRBJ2-1, the V gene TRBV4-3; tentatively, D is TRBD1 (6 bases). The germline V gene has CDR1 LGHNA and CDR2 YSLEER. V was shortened by 5 bases and J by 5 bases, with 22 bases between the two germline ends. This CDR3 is 17 amino acids long.

The CDR3 DNA follows: TGCGCCAGCAGCCAATACCAGGGGGTTTCGGGTGGCTACACCTTC. Translated, it gives CASSQYQGVSGGYTF. This sequence joins TRBV4-3 and TRBJ1-2; 7 positions match TRBD1. The CDR3 spans 15 residues. Germline-derived CDR1 and CDR2 are LGHNA and YSLEER. V dropped 2 bases and J dropped 7; count of bases not matched to a gene: 10.

This clonotype was detected a few times. The rearrangement uses TRBV24-1 and TRBJ2-3; 7 bases are a match to TRBD1. With 3 bases clipped from V and 0 bases from J, the junction kept 5 bases outside the gene matches. This CDR3 has 16 amino acids. Germline-derived CDR1 and CDR2 are KGHDR and SFDVKD. The CDR3 reads CATSDGDRASTDTQYF. The CDR3 DNA reads as TGTGCCACCAGTGATGGCGACAGGGCTAGCACAGATACGCAGTATTTT.

The chain carries TRBV7-9 and TRBJ2-5; TRBD2 aligns across 7 bases. In germline, CDR1 is SEHNR, CDR2 FQNEAQ (reference sequence). The CDR3 consists of 14 residues. Germline trimming cut 3 bases from V and 3 bases from J; bases unmatched to any gene: 4. The CDR3 sequence is CASSFAGAEETQYF. In DNA form, the CDR3 reads TGTGCCAGCAGCTTCGCGGGAGCAGAAGAGACCCAGTACTTC.

This chain uses TRBV10-3 with TRBJ1-2, with 8 bases aligning to TRBD1. The germline CDR1 and CDR2 sequences are ENHRY and SYGVKD. V lost 0 bases, J lost 4 bases, and 4 bases stayed unmatched. The CDR3 spans 15 residues. CDR3 sequence (DNA): TGTGCCATCAGTGAGTCCGATGGACAGGGCTATGGCTACACCTTC. This sequence encodes CAISESDGQGYGYTF.

This clonotype was counted a few times. The chain links TRBV4-3 to TRBJ2-7; 11 nucleotides agree with TRBD2. Germline CDR1 LGHNA, CDR2 YSLEER. The ends lost 1 base at V and 4 bases at J; junction bases unmatched: 6. The CDR3 has 16 residues. CDR3 sequence reads: CASSQAATSGGYEQYF. CDR3 bases: TGCGCCAGCAGCCAAGCGGCTACTAGCGGGGGTTACGAGCAGTACTTC.

The J gene is TRBJ1-6, the V gene TRBV5-6; tentative D call: TRBD1 (5 bases). Trimming took 4 bases from V and 9 from J, leaving 11 bases between them. Germline CDR1 and CDR2: SGHDT and YYEEEE. This CDR3 region has 13 residues. CDR3 nucleotides: TGTGCCAGCAGCGAGAGGGGTCTTTCACCCCTCCACTTT. As protein: CASSERGLSPLHF.

The sample holds a few counts of this clonotype. V is TRBV7-9 and J is TRBJ2-5; 13 bases line up with TRBD2. Germline CDR1 reads SEHNR; CDR2 reads FQNEAQ (reference sequence). V dropped 6 bases and J dropped 0; count of bases not matched to a gene: 1. The CDR3 sequence is 15 residues long. The CDR3 coding sequence is TGTGCCAGCAGGACTAGCGGGGGGTACCAAGAGACCCAGTACTTC. This translates into CASRTSGGYQETQYF.

The rearrangement uses TRBV7-6 and TRBJ2-6; the D gene is possibly TRBD1 (8 bases). V was cut by 5 bases and J by 3 bases, with 14 bases left in between. Germline CDR1 is SGHVS and CDR2 is FNYEAQ. The CDR3 is made up of 16 amino acids. The CDR3 protein is CASSLQGGSGANVLTF. CDR3 nucleotides: TGTGCCAGCAGCCTACAGGGGGGGAGTGGGGCCAACGTCCTGACTTTC.

The chain combines TRBV20-1 with TRBJ2-3, with TRBD2 matching 10 bases. CDR1 is DFQATT, CDR2 SNEGSKA, per germline (reference sequence). The CDR3 spans 15 residues. Trimming at V came to 3 bases and at J to 2 bases, leaving 5 bases not matched to a gene. CDR3 loop: CSASGLAESTDTQYF. In DNA form, the CDR3 reads TGCAGTGCTAGCGGACTAGCGGAGTCCACAGATACGCAGTATTTT.

The rearrangement uses TRBV7-2 and TRBJ1-2; 11 nucleotides align to TRBD1. The V gene's germline CDR1 is SGHTA and CDR2 FQGNSA. The CDR3 is 17 residues long. V trimming: 3 bases; J trimming: 4 bases; junction bases outside the gene matches: 10. CDR3 residues: CASSFLGQGEGGYGYTF. CDR3 in DNA: TGTGCCAGCAGCTTCTTGGGACAGGGGGAGGGGGGCTATGGCTACACCTTC.

Worth noting for this clonotype: Just one base apart from a much larger clone, this may be a read error. V usage is TRBV29-1 and J usage is TRBJ2-5, with 9 bases aligning to TRBD1. Looked up from germline, CDR1 is SQVTM and CDR2 is ANQGSEA. This CDR3 is 15 amino acids long. The V segment lost 7 bases and the J segment 11 bases; nucleotides outside the gene matches: 20. In DNA, the CDR3 is TGCAGCGGAGGGAACGGGACAGGGTGGAACAATGAGCAGTACTTC. Protein sequence: CSGGNGTGWNNEQYF. The full variable domain, completed using reference TRBV29-1 and TRBJ2-5, is SAVISQKPSRDICQRGTSLTIQCQVDSQVTMMFWYRQQPGQSLTLIATANQGSEATYESGFVIDKFPISRPNLTFSTLTVSNMSPEDSSIYLCSGGNGTGWNNEQYFGPGTRLLVL.

This clonotype was found many times. The DNA for the CDR3 is TGCAGCGTTGTGGGGGGACAGTTGAGCTCCTACGAGCAGTACTTC. This encodes CSVVGGQLSSYEQYF. V usage is TRBV29-1 and J usage is TRBJ2-7; a weak D match, TRBD1 (7 bases). The germline gives CDR1 SQVTM, CDR2 ANQGSEA. Trimming stripped 4 bases from V and 0 bases from J, with 16 bases between. This CDR3 has 15 amino acids.